This TCR beta chain was profiled in a study of blood T cell repertoires in COVID-19 (dated by TCRdb to about 2020). About the study as a whole: The collaborator samples originated in the United States, Italy and Spain and spanned the acute and convalescent phases of COVID-19. The material from the prospective study consisted of cDNA or gDNA derived from T cells, B-cell-depleted T cells, or PBMCs. Subjects who had been exposed to COVID-19, were actively infected with it, or had recovered from it provided the deeply sampled blood TCRbeta repertoires that made up the dataset. A freely available public database, intended as a resource for researchers studying the immune response to SARS-CoV-2, is where the repertoires were released. Samples came from the ongoing ImmuneRACE study (first 160 participants) plus 1,254 subjects from 6 global collaborators. Sample metadata almost always included a de-identified subject ID, COVID-19 status, age in years and sex. Where HLA class I and class II types were available, the types were taken from metadata supplied by the sample provider, not from assay-based typing.

The immunoSEQ Assay, a bias-controlled multiplex PCR, was used to amplify TCRbeta CDR3 regions from genomic DNA. Turning to the authors' computational methods: The number of nucleated cells in each sample was estimated by amplification of reference gene primers within the assay. To quantify the absolute abundance of each unique TCRbeta CDR3 rearrangement, sequence reads were collapsed and filtered. For each sample, productive Simpson clonality was calculated as the square root of Simpson's diversity index across productive rearrangements. Entries here come from immuneACCESS through TCRdb and include only in-frame sequences with V and J called. Some clones fail to appear in such tables; in the studies checked, an unresolved V gene covers under half of the shortfall, and the cause of the remainder is unknown. That table is the source of V, J and clone size, and D and trimming were worked out from the DNA. This sample holds about 83,000 clones; 87% were observed only once. The biggest ten clones account for 3% of the sample.

Whole blood was collected in K2EDTA tubes by collaborating institutions according to the institutions' own protocols. Collaborator samples were shipped for TCRbeta analysis as frozen whole blood, isolated PBMCs, or DNA extracted from either sample type. The research as a whole found: The quantity of clinical and demographic metadata differed by source and by participant and was supplied without curation.

CDR1 and CDR2 were assigned from the germline V gene (reference sequence) as LNHDA and SQIVND. Including the terminal cysteine and phenylalanine, the CDR3 comprises 14 residues. Kept here is only the CDR3 DNA, which spans 42 bases and is read in frame from base 1. At the junction V is shortened by 5 bases and J by 3 bases; bases outside the gene matches: 6. Note on this clone: There is no known antigen for this receptor. Base qualities were left out, and no much larger clone turns up one base away.

This TCR derives from a woman aged 50 to 65 with active or convalescent COVID-19. The rearranged chain carries TRBV19 and TRBJ2-5; 7 central nucleotides agree with TRBD2. Sequenced sample: peripheral blood. The DNA sequence reads TGTGCCAGTAGTCCGCTGGCGGGGGAAGAGACCCAGTACTTC. The resulting protein is CASSPLAGEETQYF.